Shown below are 32 T cell receptor beta chains from a single sample sequenced in a study of T cell responses to AZD1222 COVID-19 vaccine. The protocol was immunoSEQ multiplex PCR, while the TCRdb copy is restricted to in-frame clones and leaves out a portion. The sample consists of roughly 71,000 clones, 85% of them appearing once. This sample comprised peripheral blood, obtained on day 0 of AZD1222 vaccination. All receptors derive from an adult in good health.

CDR3: CASSQSIYEQYF. The CDR3 bases are TGTGCCAGCAGCCAAAGCATCTACGAGCAGTACTTC. The chain couples TRBV3-1 (or the pseudogene TRBV3-2) to TRBJ2-7; the D is unclear. V was pared by 2 bases and J by 3 bases, with 5 bases between. The CDR3 spans 12 residues. The germline CDR1 and CDR2 sequences are LGHDT and YNNKEL (reference sequence).

This clone was seen only a few times. The chain uses TRBV4-1 and TRBJ1-3; 8 bases match TRBD1. CDR3 length: 18 amino acids. CDR1 MGHRA and CDR2 YSYEKL come from the germline V gene. J lost 2 bases, V lost 4 bases, and 13 bases had no gene match. DNA of the CDR3: TGCGCCAGCAGCCGGCCAAAGCCGGGACAGGTAGCTGGAAACACCATATATTTT. Its translation: CASSRPKPGQVAGNTIYF.

This chain joins TRBV7-6 and TRBJ2-3; D possibly matches TRBD1 or TRBD2 (5 bases each). The CDR3 has 9 amino acids. Germline loops: CDR1 SGHVS, CDR2 FNYEAQ. The V end lost 8 bases, the J end lost 10 bases, and 7 bases lay between the germline ends. CDR3 in DNA: TGTGCCAGCGGGGACCCGCAGTATTTT. Its protein is CASGDPQYF.

This clone was seen more than once but under ten times. The chain uses TRBV7-8 and TRBJ2-5, with 12 bases lining up with TRBD2. The CDR3 is 16 amino acids. Germline V gene data show CDR1 as SGHVS and CDR2 as FQNEAQ. V trimming: 4 bases; J trimming: 3 bases; junction bases outside the gene matches: 6. CDR3 protein: CASSSSSGGAKETQYF. The CDR3, as DNA: TGTGCCAGCAGCTCTTCTAGCGGGGGGGCAAAAGAGACCCAGTACTTC.

This clone was seen only once. V and J are TRBV5-1 and TRBJ2-1; D ambiguous. The CDR3 has 13 amino acids. CDR1 SGHRS and CDR2 YFSETQ come from the germline V gene. With 8 bases removed from V and 0 bases from J, the gap between germline ends came to 9 bases. The CDR3 region has the DNA TGCGCCAGTTGCCCTAGCTCCTACAATGAGCAGTTCTTC. It codes for CASCPSSYNEQFF.

This clone was recorded once. CDR3: CASSYSTGRTEAFF. The CDR3, as DNA: TGTGCCAGCAGTTACTCTACAGGGAGGACTGAAGCTTTCTTT. This chain links TRBV6-5 with TRBJ1-1; the D gene is possibly TRBD1 (6 bases). CDR1 MNHEY and CDR2 SVGAGI come from the germline V gene. The CDR3 extends over 14 amino acids. Trimming left V 0 bases short and J 5 bases short, with 10 bases between.

The V call is TRBV5-1, the J call TRBJ1-1; D unresolved. The CDR3 has 13 residues. The germline V and J ends were trimmed by 0 bases and 0 bases, with 3 bases remaining between them. Germline assignment: CDR1 SGHRS and CDR2 YFSETQ. CDR3 region: CASSLGMNTEAFF. The CDR3 nucleotides read TGCGCCAGCAGCTTGGGGATGAACACTGAAGCTTTCTTT.

This clone was found once. This chain joins TRBV7-9 and TRBJ2-1, with D unclear. The CDR3 consists of 15 residues. V was shortened by 3 bases and J by 0 bases, with 9 bases between the two germline ends. Germline V gives CDR1 SEHNR, CDR2 FQNEAQ (reference sequence). CDR3 region: CASSLSESSYNEQFF. CDR3 coding DNA: TGTGCCAGCAGCTTGAGCGAATCCTCCTACAATGAGCAGTTCTTC.

This clone was detected only once. V and J are TRBV6-5 and TRBJ1-2; TRBD1 might be the D (5 bases). V was pared by 6 bases and J by 4 bases, with 15 bases between. Germline-derived CDR1 and CDR2 are MNHEY and SVGAGI. The CDR3 totals 14 residues. The CDR3 reads CASRPSGGVYGYTF. DNA of the CDR3: TGTGCCAGCAGGCCCAGCGGGGGGGTCTATGGCTACACCTTC.

This clone was detected only once. This sequence joins TRBV4-1 and TRBJ1-6; TRBD1 matches 10 bases. This CDR3 region has 17 residues. Germline V gives CDR1 MGHRA, CDR2 YSYEKL. V lost 1 base, J lost 0 bases, and 0 bases stayed unmatched. DNA of the CDR3: TGCGCCAGCAGCCAAGGACAGGGGGCCTCCTATAATTCACCCCTCCACTTT. Translating it yields CASSQGQGASYNSPLHF.

This clone is termed large. The genes are TRBV11-3 and TRBJ2-7, with a possible D match to TRBD2 (6 bases). The germline CDR1 and CDR2 sequences are SGHNT and YENEEA. V dropped 5 bases and J dropped 1 base, with 12 bases sitting between them. CDR3 length: 14 residues. The CDR3 coding sequence is TGTGCCAGCAGCCCTCACGGGGGTTCCTACGAGCAGTACTTC. As protein: CASSPHGGSYEQYF.

The rearrangement joins TRBV7-9 to TRBJ2-1; the D gene is possibly TRBD1 (6 bases). Germline CDR1 and CDR2: SEHNR and FQNEAQ (reference sequence). The length of the CDR3 is 15 residues. Trimming pared 5 bases from V and 0 bases from J, leaving 11 bases between. Here the CDR3 reads CASSPRTVSYNEQFF. The CDR3 DNA reads TGTGCCAGCAGCCCCCGGACAGTCTCCTACAATGAGCAGTTCTTC.

The chain couples TRBV9 to TRBJ2-2; 7 bases map to TRBD1. V dropped 4 bases and J dropped 1; count of bases not matched to a gene: 4. The CDR3 loop spans 15 amino acids. CDR1 is SGDLS and CDR2 is YYNGEE in the germline V gene. The CDR3 nucleotides read TGTGCCAGCAGCCCACGACAGGGGAACACCGGGGAGCTGTTTTTT. This encodes CASSPRQGNTGELFF.

J is TRBJ2-7 and V is TRBV7-9; 9 bases are a match to TRBD1. Germline CDR1 SEHNR, CDR2 FQNEAQ (reference sequence). The length of the CDR3 is 15 residues. The junction had 9 bases not matched to a gene; V was cut back by 6 bases and J by 3 bases. The CDR3 nucleotides are TGTGCCAGCAGTCCCTCCGGGACAGGGATCTACGAGCAGTACTTC. Its translation is CASSPSGTGIYEQYF.

This chain uses TRBV19 with TRBJ2-7; no clear D gene. CDR1 is LNHDA and CDR2 is SQIVND in the germline V gene (reference sequence). There are 12 residues in the CDR3. Trimming cost V 3 bases and J 3 bases, with 6 bases left between them. DNA of the CDR3: TGTGCCAGTAGTATGAACAGCTACGAGCAGTACTTC. It translates to CASSMNSYEQYF.

The chain has TRBV7-9 and TRBJ2-3; D gene uncertain. This CDR3 region has 13 residues. CDR1 is SEHNR, CDR2 FQNEAQ, per germline (reference sequence). V shed 0 bases and J shed 6 bases, with 7 bases lying between them. DNA of the CDR3: TGTGCCAGCAGCTTAGCGGCCCCCGATACGCAGTATTTT. It is translated as CASSLAAPDTQYF.

The chain combines TRBV7-8 with TRBJ1-2; TRBD1 matches 8 bases. V was pared by 3 bases and J by 6 bases, with 12 bases of the junction left unmatched. The CDR3 has 16 residues. The V gene's germline CDR1 is SGHVS and CDR2 FQNEAQ. CDR3 sequence reads: CASSLGTLGQGNGYTF. The CDR3 nucleotides are TGTGCCAGCAGCTTGGGGACGCTCGGACAGGGAAATGGCTACACCTTC.

V usage is TRBV3-1 (or the pseudogene TRBV3-2) and J usage is TRBJ2-1; no clear D. The CDR3 sequence is 13 residues long. Trimming took 3 bases from V and 12 from J, leaving 15 bases between them. Germline CDR1 is LGHDT and CDR2 is YNNKEL (reference sequence). The CDR3 reads CASSHRDQNSQFF. The CDR3 nucleotides are TGTGCCAGCAGCCACCGTGACCAGAATTCGCAGTTCTTC.

The rearrangement uses TRBV5-3 and TRBJ1-3, with D unclear. TRBV5-3 is an ORF; its function is uncertain. The V end lost 8 bases, the J end lost 0 bases, and 15 bases lay between the germline ends. The CDR3 totals 15 residues. Here the CDR3 reads CASRESAVSGNTIYF. The CDR3 DNA sequence: TGTGCCAGCCGAGAGTCGGCAGTCTCTGGAAACACCATATATTTT.

This clone showed up just once. One junction end does not reproduce the germline sequence, and a read error may be involved. This chain connects TRBV3-1 (or the pseudogene TRBV3-2) to TRBJ2-1; a possible D gene is TRBD2 (6 bases). The CDR3 contains 15 residues. The germline V gene encodes CDR1 LGHDT and CDR2 YNNKEL (reference sequence). CDR3 sequence: CASRQGPPGGVEQFF. The CDR3 DNA is TGTGCCAGCAGACAAGGACCGCCCGGGGGAGTGGAGCAGTTCTTC.

Turning to this clone: Mismatch with germline at one junction end may stem from a read error. The chain combines TRBV9 with TRBJ1-1; TRBD1 aligns across 12 bases. CDR3 length: 12 amino acids. Germline CDR1 reads SGDLS; CDR2 reads YYNGEE. The CDR3 protein is CASREGQGALAF. CDR3 bases: TGTGCCAGCAGAGAGGGACAGGGGGCTTTGGCCTTT.

This clone was recorded once. The V gene is TRBV19, the J gene TRBJ2-7; D might be TRBD1 or TRBD2, each matching 5 bases. Between the trimmed V and J ends, which lost 5 bases and 4 bases, there was a span of 18 bases. This CDR3 contains 15 residues. CDR1 is LNHDA and CDR2 is SQIVND in the germline V gene (reference sequence). CDR3 coding DNA: TGTGCCAGTAGTGAGACACCGGGACCCCAATACGAGCAGTACTTC. The encoded protein is CASSETPGPQYEQYF.

The rearrangement links TRBV10-3 to TRBJ2-5; no clear D. The CDR3 runs 13 residues. Germline V gene data show CDR1 as ENHRY and CDR2 as SYGVKD. V was trimmed by 5 bases and J by 2 bases, leaving 9 bases between them. The CDR3 sequence: CAISIIKQETQYF. The CDR3 nucleotides read TGTGCCATCAGTATAATAAAACAAGAGACCCAGTACTTC.

The CDR3 DNA reads as TGTGCCAGCAGTCCCGGGGGGGGGTACAATGAGCAGTTCTTC. Its translation: CASSPGGGYNEQFF. The rearrangement joins TRBV3-1 (or the pseudogene TRBV3-2) to TRBJ2-1, with TRBD2 matching over 8 bases. The CDR3 has 14 residues. After removal of 6 bases from V and 4 bases from J, the junction contained 5 bases not matched to a gene. The germline V gene encodes CDR1 LGHDT and CDR2 YNNKEL (reference sequence).

The chain employs TRBV19 and TRBJ2-3, with 8 nucleotides matching TRBD2. The junction had 8 bases not matched to a gene; V was cut back by 7 bases and J by 5 bases. Germline V lookup: CDR1 LNHDA, CDR2 SQIVND (reference sequence). The CDR3 contains 14 residues. CDR3 DNA: TGTGCCAGTACCTTGCGGGGGGAGGGAGATACGCAGTATTTT. This gives the protein CASTLRGEGDTQYF.

This chain joins TRBV29-1 and TRBJ2-2; a possible D gene is TRBD1 (6 bases). Trimming left V 5 bases short and J 5 bases short, with 24 bases between. The germline V gene has CDR1 SQVTM and CDR2 ANQGSEA. The CDR3 totals 17 residues. CDR3 sequence (DNA): TGCAGCGTTATAACGCCGACGACAGGACCCTGGACCGGGGAGCTGTTTTTT. Protein product: CSVITPTTGPWTGELFF.

This clone has a single count. This chain connects TRBV29-1 to TRBJ1-1; 7 bases line up with TRBD1. Germline V gene data show CDR1 as SQVTM and CDR2 as ANQGSEA. CDR3 size: 12 residues. J lost 5 bases, V lost 7 bases, and 7 bases had no gene match. CDR3 DNA: TGCAGCGCCTCAGGGGGGCCAACTGAAGCTTTCTTT. Translating it yields CSASGGPTEAFF. Full variable domain (remainder filled in from reference TRBV29-1 and TRBJ1-1): SAVISQKPSRDICQRGTSLTIQCQVDSQVTMMFWYRQQPGQSLTLIATANQGSEATYESGFVIDKFPISRPNLTFSTLTVSNMSPEDSSIYLCSASGGPTEAFFGQGTRLTVV.

In its sample, this clone was seen a few times. The rearrangement joins TRBV27 to TRBJ2-7; TRBD2 matches at 7 bases. The ends lost 8 bases at V and 7 bases at J; junction bases unmatched: 11. The CDR3 consists of 13 residues. Germline CDR1 reads MNHEY; CDR2 reads SMNVEV (reference sequence). As DNA, the CDR3 is TGTGCCAGCGGATGGATACTCGGGGGGGAGCAGTACTTC. Protein sequence: CASGWILGGEQYF.

This clone came up a few times. The chain carries TRBV5-1 and TRBJ1-1; perhaps TRBD1 as D (6 bases). Germline V gene sequence: CDR1 SGHRS, CDR2 YFSETQ. V was trimmed by 7 bases and J by 7 bases, leaving 14 bases between them. The CDR3 runs 12 residues. The CDR3 loop reads CASREQGNEAFF. The CDR3 bases are TGCGCCAGCCGGGAACAGGGCAATGAAGCTTTCTTT. Full variable domain (outside the CDR3, taken from reference TRBV5-1 and TRBJ1-1): KAGVTQTPRYLIKTRGQQVTLSCSPISGHRSVSWYQQTPGQGLQFLFEYFSETQRNKGNFPGRFSGRQFSNSRSEMNVSTLELGDSALYLCASREQGNEAFFGQGTRLTVV.

The chain links TRBV2 to TRBJ1-1; 9 bases are a match to TRBD1. Germline V CDR1 and CDR2: SNHLY, FYNNEI. V trimming: 9 bases; J trimming: 3 bases; junction bases outside the gene matches: 20. The CDR3 has 18 residues. CDR3 nucleotides: TGTGCCAGTAAGGGACAGGGTGTAATTGGGGCTTGGGACACTGAAGCTTTCTTT. Translating gives CASKGQGVIGAWDTEAFF.

The chain is built from TRBV28 and TRBJ1-2; 9 nucleotides align to TRBD1. The CDR3 sequence is 14 residues long. The V and J ends lost 3 bases and 5 bases, in that order; junction bases with no gene match: 4. CDR1 is MDHEN and CDR2 is SYDVKM in the germline V gene. CDR3 nucleotide sequence: TGTGCCAGCAGTTTTAACAGGGGGCTTTATGGCTACACCTTC. Encoded protein: CASSFNRGLYGYTF.

This sequence joins TRBV2 and TRBJ1-3, with a weak D call TRBD1 (5 bases). Germline V lookup: CDR1 SNHLY, CDR2 FYNNEI. V was shortened by 10 bases and J by 0 bases, with 19 bases between the two germline ends. The CDR3 loop spans 16 amino acids. Written as DNA, the CDR3 is TGTGCCACTAGGGGCGCAGGCCCGAGCTCTGGAAACACCATATATTTT. This translates into CATRGAGPSSGNTIYF.